This TCR beta chain was documented in a study of blood T cell repertoires in COVID-19. Looking at the study overall: Samples of COVID-19 (acute and convalescent) were obtained from the United States, Italy and Spain. The analysed material was cDNA or gDNA that came from T cells, B-cell-depleted T cells, or PBMCs.

Comments on this clone: At one of its ends the junction is not consistent with the germline gene, which may arise from a read error.

Participants were placed into cohorts based on the clinical history they reported. In the authors' methods: The authors estimated nucleated cell counts from reference gene primer amplification. TCRdb's copy holds only in-frame clones and misses some; the assay was immunoSEQ multiplex PCR. V and J calls and clone size are those listed in that table; D and trimming were worked out from the DNA. Here the sample spans a few hundred thousand clones, approximately 90% being singletons. CDR1 MNHEY and CDR2 SVGAGI come from the germline V gene. The CDR3 totals 13 residues. The chain employs TRBV6-5 and TRBJ2-1; 8 nucleotides align to TRBD1. The receptor's source is a woman aged 40 to 50 with acute COVID-19. The sequenced sample was PBMCs or T cells enriched from blood (not recorded which). This CDR3 reads CASRGTLPGQVVF. CDR3 sequence (DNA): TGTGCCAGCAGAGGGACCTTACCGGGACAGGTGGTCTTC.